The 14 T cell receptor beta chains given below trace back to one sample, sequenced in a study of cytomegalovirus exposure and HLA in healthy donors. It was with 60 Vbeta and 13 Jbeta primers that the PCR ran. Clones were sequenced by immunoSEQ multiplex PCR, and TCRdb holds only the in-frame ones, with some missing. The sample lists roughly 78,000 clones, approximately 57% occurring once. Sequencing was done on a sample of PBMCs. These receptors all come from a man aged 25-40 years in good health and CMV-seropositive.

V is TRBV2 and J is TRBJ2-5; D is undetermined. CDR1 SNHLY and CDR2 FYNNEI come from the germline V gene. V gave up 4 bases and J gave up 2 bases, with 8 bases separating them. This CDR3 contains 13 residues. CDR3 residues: CASSATLQETQYF. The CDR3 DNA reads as TGTGCCAGCAGTGCCACATTACAAGAGACCCAGTACTTC.

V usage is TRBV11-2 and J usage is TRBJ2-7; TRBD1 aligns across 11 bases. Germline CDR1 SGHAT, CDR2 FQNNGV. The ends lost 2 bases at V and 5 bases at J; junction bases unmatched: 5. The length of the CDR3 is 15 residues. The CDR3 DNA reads TGTGCCAGCAGCTTATCGGGACAGGGGGGAGACGAGCAGTACGTC. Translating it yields CASSLSGQGGDEQYV.

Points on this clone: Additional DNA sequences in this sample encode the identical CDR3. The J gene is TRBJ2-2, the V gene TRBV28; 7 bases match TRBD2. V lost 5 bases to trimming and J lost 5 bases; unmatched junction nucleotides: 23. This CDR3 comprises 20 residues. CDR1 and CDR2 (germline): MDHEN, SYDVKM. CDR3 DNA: TGTGCCAGCAGTAACCTAGTGGGTACTAGCGTCCTCTTTGGGACCGGGGAGCTGTTTTTT. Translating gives CASSNLVGTSVLFGTGELFF.

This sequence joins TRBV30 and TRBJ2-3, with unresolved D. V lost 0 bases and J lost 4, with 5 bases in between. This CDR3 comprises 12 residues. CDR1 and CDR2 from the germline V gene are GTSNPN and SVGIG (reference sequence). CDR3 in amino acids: CAWSVSSDTQYF. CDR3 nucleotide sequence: TGTGCCTGGAGTGTATCCTCAGATACGCAGTATTTT.

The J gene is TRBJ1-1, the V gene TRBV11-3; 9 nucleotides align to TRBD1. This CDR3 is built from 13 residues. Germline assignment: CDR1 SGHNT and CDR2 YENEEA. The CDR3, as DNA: TGTGCTTCACAGGGGAGGACAGGGGATGAAGCTTTCTTT. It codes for CASQGRTGDEAFF.

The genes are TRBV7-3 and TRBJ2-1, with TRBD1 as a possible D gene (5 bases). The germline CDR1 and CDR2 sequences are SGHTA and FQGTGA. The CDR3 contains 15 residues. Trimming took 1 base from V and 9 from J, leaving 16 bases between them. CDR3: CASSLSRVGPAEQFF. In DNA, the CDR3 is TGTGCCAGCAGCTTAAGCAGGGTAGGCCCCGCTGAGCAGTTCTTC.

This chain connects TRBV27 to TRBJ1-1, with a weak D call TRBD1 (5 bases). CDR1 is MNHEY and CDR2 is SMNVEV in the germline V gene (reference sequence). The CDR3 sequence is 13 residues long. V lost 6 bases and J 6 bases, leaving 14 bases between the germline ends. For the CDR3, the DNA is TGTGCCAGCAGCGAAGGGGTTTGGGCTGAAGCTTTCTTT. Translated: CASSEGVWAEAFF.

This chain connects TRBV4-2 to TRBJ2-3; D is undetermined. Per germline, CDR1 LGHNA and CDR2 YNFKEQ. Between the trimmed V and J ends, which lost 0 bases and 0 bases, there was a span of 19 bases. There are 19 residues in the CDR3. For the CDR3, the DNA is TGTGCCAGCAGCCAAGATTCTAGGAGAGGAAATGCTAGCACAGATACGCAGTATTTT. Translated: CASSQDSRRGNASTDTQYF.

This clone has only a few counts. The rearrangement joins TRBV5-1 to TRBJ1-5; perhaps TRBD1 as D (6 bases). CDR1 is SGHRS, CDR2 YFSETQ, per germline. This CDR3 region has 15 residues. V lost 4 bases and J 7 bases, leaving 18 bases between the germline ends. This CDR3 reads CASSPYGGAGQPQHF. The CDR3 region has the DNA TGCGCCAGCAGCCCCTACGGGGGGGCTGGACAGCCCCAGCATTTT. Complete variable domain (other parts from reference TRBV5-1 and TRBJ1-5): KAGVTQTPRYLIKTRGQQVTLSCSPISGHRSVSWYQQTPGQGLQFLFEYFSETQRNKGNFPGRFSGRQFSNSRSEMNVSTLELGDSALYLCASSPYGGAGQPQHFGDGTRLSIL.

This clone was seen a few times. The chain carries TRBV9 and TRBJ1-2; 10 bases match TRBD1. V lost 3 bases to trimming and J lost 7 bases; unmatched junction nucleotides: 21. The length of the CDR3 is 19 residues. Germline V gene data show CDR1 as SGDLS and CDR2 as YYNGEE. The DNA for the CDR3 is TGTGCCAGCAGCGCCGCCCGAGACAGGGGGCGCTTCGAGACGGGTGGCTACACCTTC. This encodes CASSAARDRGRFETGGYTF.

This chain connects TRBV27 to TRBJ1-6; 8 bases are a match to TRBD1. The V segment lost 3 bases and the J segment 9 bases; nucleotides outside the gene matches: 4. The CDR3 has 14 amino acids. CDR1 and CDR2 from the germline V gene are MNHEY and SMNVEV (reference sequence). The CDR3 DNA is TGTGCCAGCAGTTTGGGGACAGGCGGTTCACCCCTCCACTTT. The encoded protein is CASSLGTGGSPLHF.

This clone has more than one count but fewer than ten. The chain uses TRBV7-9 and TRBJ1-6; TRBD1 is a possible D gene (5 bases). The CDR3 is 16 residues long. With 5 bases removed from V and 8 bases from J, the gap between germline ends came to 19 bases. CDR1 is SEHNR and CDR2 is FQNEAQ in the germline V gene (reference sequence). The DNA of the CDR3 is TGTGCCAGCAGCCCTTCAGACCAGGGTCTCCATTCACCCCTCCACTTT. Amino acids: CASSPSDQGLHSPLHF. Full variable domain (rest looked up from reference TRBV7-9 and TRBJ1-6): DTGVSQNPRHKITKRGQNVTFRCDPISEHNRLYWYRQTLGQGPEFLTYFQNEAQLEKSRLLSDRFSAERPKGSFSTLEIQRTEQGDSAMYLCASSPSDQGLHSPLHFGNGTRLTVT.

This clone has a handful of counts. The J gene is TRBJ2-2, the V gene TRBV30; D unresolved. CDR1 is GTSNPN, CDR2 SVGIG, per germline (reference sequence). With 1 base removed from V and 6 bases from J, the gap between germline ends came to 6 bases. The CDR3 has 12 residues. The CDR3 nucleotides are TGTGCCTGGAGTGCAGGCCCCGGGGAGCTGTTTTTT. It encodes CAWSAGPGELFF.

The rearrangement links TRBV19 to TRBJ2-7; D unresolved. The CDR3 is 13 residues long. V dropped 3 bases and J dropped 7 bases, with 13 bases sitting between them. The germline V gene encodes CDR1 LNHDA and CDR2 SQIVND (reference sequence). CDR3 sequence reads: CASSIQARQEQYF. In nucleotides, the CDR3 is TGTGCCAGTAGTATTCAAGCCAGGCAGGAGCAGTACTTC.